Following are 8 T cell receptor beta chains from one sample sequenced in a study of monozygotic twins with cystic fibrosis. The protocol was immunoSEQ multiplex PCR, while the TCRdb copy is restricted to in-frame clones and leaves out a portion. Of over 9,500 clones listed, approximately 96% are singletons. Sequencing was done on a sample of blood. The receptors shown here come from a boy aged 5-17 years with cystic fibrosis.

This chain connects TRBV2 to TRBJ1-1, with 8 bases identical to TRBD1. The CDR3 loop spans 13 amino acids. Per germline, CDR1 SNHLY and CDR2 FYNNEI. Unmatched junction bases numbered 3, after V lost 3 bases and J lost 6 bases. CDR3 nucleotides: TGTGCCAGCAGTGAGAGGACAGGGCCTGAAGCTTTCTTT. Amino acids: CASSERTGPEAFF.

V and J are TRBV19 and TRBJ1-5; no clear D gene. Germline V gene lookup returns CDR1 LNHDA and CDR2 SQIVND (reference sequence). V was clipped by 4 bases and J by 3 bases, with 13 bases between them. This CDR3 spans 15 amino acids. The CDR3 DNA reads TGTGCCAGTAGTAAAGCTGAGTGGACCAATCAGCCCCAGCATTTT. Translating it yields CASSKAEWTNQPQHF.

This rearrangement joins TRBV2 to TRBJ1-4; TRBD1 aligns across 10 bases. Germline assignment: CDR1 SNHLY and CDR2 FYNNEI. The V gene end was trimmed by 10 bases and the J gene end by 7 bases; junction bases not matched to a gene: 6. The CDR3 consists of 13 residues. The CDR3 coding sequence is TGTGCCATCGGACAGGGGGGTAGTGAAAAACTGTTTTTT. Residues: CAIGQGGSEKLFF.

The rearrangement links TRBV5-1 to TRBJ2-7; D possibly matches TRBD1 or TRBD2 (5 bases each). Trimming removed 3 bases from V and 4 bases from J, with 8 bases in between. The CDR3 covers 12 residues. The germline V gene has CDR1 SGHRS and CDR2 YFSETQ. This CDR3 is CASSWDGYEQYF. As DNA, the CDR3 is TGCGCCAGCAGCTGGGACGGGTACGAGCAGTACTTC.

The chain recombines TRBV7-3 with TRBJ1-1; no firm D call. Germline V gene data show CDR1 as SGHTA and CDR2 as FQGTGA. The ends were cut back, 5 bases at V and 0 bases at J, with 10 bases in the middle. The CDR3 is 14 residues long. CDR3 DNA: TGTGCCAGCAGCATGGGCCCCGTGAACACTGAAGCTTTCTTT. Its protein product is CASSMGPVNTEAFF.

This CDR3 reads CASSYGTSGANVLTF. CDR3 coding DNA: TGTGCCAGCAGTTACGGGACCTCTGGGGCCAACGTCCTGACTTTC. The rearrangement uses TRBV6-5 and TRBJ2-6, with D perhaps given as TRBD1 or TRBD2 (5 bases each). Deletions cut 2 bases from V and 0 bases from J, with 5 bases between. Germline lookup yields CDR1 MNHEY and CDR2 SVGAGI. This CDR3 spans 15 amino acids.

Only a few counts were recorded for this clone. The rearrangement joins TRBV19 to TRBJ1-2, with D hard to call. The V end lost 5 bases, the J end lost 4 bases, and 11 bases lay between the germline ends. The CDR3 runs to 13 residues. CDR1 and CDR2 from the germline V gene are LNHDA and SQIVND (reference sequence). CDR3 amino acids: CASSVNGPYGYTF. CDR3 DNA: TGTGCCAGTAGTGTAAACGGGCCCTATGGCTACACCTTC.

The chain employs TRBV10-3 and TRBJ1-2; D unresolved. Germline V gene lookup returns CDR1 ENHRY and CDR2 SYGVKD. There are 12 residues in the CDR3. V lost 9 bases and J lost 0, with 8 bases in between. The DNA of the CDR3 is TGTGCCATAGAACAAGCTAACTATGGCTACACCTTC. Its protein is CAIEQANYGYTF.